These 21 T cell receptor beta chains originate from one sample sequenced in a study of T cells expressing NK-cell markers. TCRdb re-called the 5' RACE reads and gives one entry per CDR3 protein, without DNA. This table lists over 250,000 distinct CDR3 sequences. Sequenced sample: blood T cells: a sorted CD56 or NKG2C T cell subset, CD4+ or CD8+ T cells, or bulk PBMC T cells (not recorded which). The receptors were sampled from a woman between 18 and 75 years old in good health.

This chain links TRBV3-1 with TRBJ2-3; TCRdb returns TRBD2, unconfirmable since there is no DNA. Per the germline V gene, CDR1 is LGHDT and CDR2 is YNNKEL (reference sequence). This CDR3 region has 18 residues. The CDR3 is CASSQDLLAGGQTDTQYF.

The rearrangement uses TRBV20-1 and TRBJ1-2. CDR3 length: 12 amino acids. Per germline, CDR1 DFQATT and CDR2 SNEGSKA (reference sequence). CDR3: CSAFGLNYGYTF.

J is TRBJ2-1 and V is TRBV21-1; TCRdb's D call, TRBD2, is unchecked because there is no DNA. TRBV21-1 is given as a pseudogene. The CDR3 runs to 17 residues. CDR3 sequence: CASSKGVLAGPEGEQFF.

The V gene is TRBV18, the J gene TRBJ2-1; the TCRdb D gene call, TRBD1, has no DNA to confirm it. The CDR3 runs 17 residues. Germline V gene lookup returns CDR1 KGHSH and CDR2 LQKENI. CDR3 amino acids: CASSPPRREGSYNEQFF.

The chain couples TRBV18 to TRBJ2-7; TCRdb returns TRBD1, unconfirmable since there is no DNA. The CDR3 spans 15 residues. Germline loops: CDR1 KGHSH, CDR2 LQKENI. CDR3 protein: CASSPSTGEMGEQYF.

This chain links TRBV7-2 with TRBJ2-1. CDR1 and CDR2 (germline): SGHTA, FQGNSA. The CDR3 is 15 residues long. The CDR3 sequence is CASRDTVDSYNEQFF.

This sequence joins TRBV30 and TRBJ2-3; the TCRdb call, TRBD2, lacks DNA for checking. CDR3 length: 15 residues. CDR1 is GTSNPN, CDR2 SVGIG, per germline (reference sequence). The CDR3 spells CAWSASGGPRDTQYF.

The chain has TRBV12-3 or TRBV12-4 and TRBJ2-7; the TCRdb call, TRBD2, lacks DNA for checking. The CDR3 length is 13 residues. CDR3: CASSFRVPYEQYF.

This chain joins TRBV6-5 and TRBJ2-1; TCRdb calls TRBD2, which cannot be checked without DNA. CDR3 size: 16 residues. In germline, CDR1 is MNHEY, CDR2 SVGAGI. CDR3 region: CASSYRAARSYNEQFF.

This rearrangement joins TRBV7-9 to TRBJ1-2; TCRdb reports TRBD1, a call that lacks DNA to check it against. Germline-derived CDR1 and CDR2 are SEHNR and FQNEAQ (reference sequence). The CDR3 covers 14 residues. CDR3 loop: CASSLDRGPVLYTF.

The rearrangement links TRBV3-1 to TRBJ1-1. In germline, CDR1 is LGHDT, CDR2 YNNKEL (reference sequence). The CDR3 is 13 amino acids. The CDR3 reads CASSQEPVRGAFF.

The chain recombines TRBV7-2 with TRBJ1-1; TCRdb lists TRBD1, though no DNA is available to test this call. From germline, CDR1 is SGHTA and CDR2 FQGNSA. The CDR3 consists of 16 residues. The CDR3 is CASSLAGGGGVTEAFF.

The V and J genes are TRBV6-5 and TRBJ2-7; TCRdb designates TRBD2, a call that cannot be tested without DNA. The CDR3 loop spans 15 amino acids. Per germline, CDR1 MNHEY and CDR2 SVGAGI. CDR3 amino acids: CASSYPGQAIYEQYF.

The chain employs TRBV18 and TRBJ1-1. Germline loops: CDR1 KGHSH, CDR2 LQKENI. The CDR3 covers 12 residues. The CDR3 region is CASSPRGGGAFF.

This rearrangement joins TRBV11-1 to TRBJ2-5; TCRdb's assignment of TRBD2 cannot be checked, as there is no DNA. The germline V gene has CDR1 SGHAT and CDR2 FQDESV (reference sequence). CDR3 length: 20 residues. CDR3 amino acids: CASSLATGTPVGPVQETQYF.

The rearrangement uses TRBV7-9 and TRBJ2-7; without DNA, the TCRdb call of TRBD1 cannot be checked. This CDR3 is built from 16 residues. The germline V gene encodes CDR1 SEHNR and CDR2 FQNEAQ (reference sequence). This CDR3 reads CASSLGLGQGTHEQYF.

This rearrangement joins TRBV10-3 to TRBJ2-3; TCRdb reports TRBD2, a call that lacks DNA to check it against. The germline CDR1 and CDR2 sequences are ENHRY and SYGVKD. The CDR3 contains 17 residues. This CDR3 is CAISERLAGGYTDTQYF.

The chain is built from TRBV20-1 and TRBJ1-1; the TRBD1 assignment by TCRdb is unverifiable without DNA. This CDR3 comprises 12 residues. From germline, CDR1 is DFQATT and CDR2 SNEGSKA (reference sequence). The CDR3 sequence is CSAPDSGTEAFF.

The chain is built from TRBV6-2 or TRBV6-3 and TRBJ1-5. Germline CDR1 MNHEY, CDR2 SVGEGT. The CDR3 sequence is 15 residues long. The CDR3 loop reads CASSYRLGAGQPQHF.

The chain is built from TRBV6-2 or TRBV6-3 and TRBJ1-2. CDR3 length: 14 residues. Per the germline V gene, CDR1 is MNHEY and CDR2 is SVGEGT. This CDR3 reads CASSDSVRVYGYTF.

The rearrangement uses TRBV6-1 and TRBJ2-3; absent DNA, TCRdb's TRBD1 call cannot be checked. Germline values: CDR1 MNHNS, CDR2 SASEGT. This CDR3 has 14 residues. The CDR3 sequence: CASSVERGTDTQYF.